This passage covers 21 T cell receptor beta chains from one sample sequenced in a study of blood T cell repertoires in COVID-19. Produced via immunoSEQ multiplex PCR; TCRdb's table is partial and in-frame only. Seen here are about 42,000 clones, approximately 85% observed once, and the top ten hold less than 15%. The sequenced sample consisted of peripheral blood. Source of these receptors: a human donor in a cohort sampled during active COVID-19.

The chain links TRBV5-8 to TRBJ1-5; no clear D. Germline CDR1 SGHTS, CDR2 YDEGEE. V lost 2 bases, J lost 1 base, and 7 bases lay in between. This CDR3 spans 14 amino acids. The CDR3 is CASSFGESNQPQHF. The CDR3 region has the DNA TGTGCCAGCAGCTTCGGGGAGAGCAATCAGCCCCAGCATTTT.

This chain connects TRBV3-1 (or the pseudogene TRBV3-2) to TRBJ2-3; no reliable D call. V lost 4 bases and J 6 bases, leaving 14 bases between the germline ends. Per germline, CDR1 LGHDT and CDR2 YNNKEL (reference sequence). The CDR3 has 14 residues. The CDR3 nucleotides read TGTGCCAGCAGCCGCCTCCGCGTCGGGGATACGCAGTATTTT. As protein: CASSRLRVGDTQYF.

This chain uses TRBV7-2 with TRBJ1-4; D not certain. Trimming took 1 base from V and 0 from J, leaving 6 bases between them. The CDR3 consists of 15 residues. The germline V gene encodes CDR1 SGHTA and CDR2 FQGNSA. The CDR3 bases are TGTGCCAGCAGCTTAGAAGGAGCAACTAATGAAAAACTGTTTTTT. The encoded protein is CASSLEGATNEKLFF.

The V call is TRBV9, the J call TRBJ1-5; perhaps TRBD1 as D (6 bases). V shed 4 bases and J shed 1 base, with 12 bases lying between them. The CDR3 consists of 15 residues. CDR1 is SGDLS, CDR2 YYNGEE, per germline. CDR3 region: CASSSQGLSNQPQHF. For the CDR3, the DNA is TGTGCCAGCAGCTCCCAGGGGTTGAGCAATCAGCCCCAGCATTTT.

The CDR3 nucleotides are TGCTCCGGCATGACAGGGGATGGCTACACCTTC. This gives the protein CSGMTGDGYTF. The rearrangement links TRBV20-1 to TRBJ1-2; TRBD1 matches 8 bases. CDR3 length: 11 residues. Germline CDR1 and CDR2: DFQATT and SNEGSKA (reference sequence).

The V and J genes are TRBV4-2 and TRBJ2-3; TRBD2 is a possible D gene (6 bases). V was cut by 3 bases and J by 9 bases, with 25 bases left in between. CDR1 and CDR2 (germline): LGHNA, YNFKEQ. CDR3 length equals 17 residues. In DNA form, the CDR3 reads TGTGCCAGCAGCCATGACCGGGGGACTCCGGATCTCAGGACGCAGTATTTT. Translating gives CASSHDRGTPDLRTQYF.

The rearrangement uses TRBV6-1 and TRBJ1-2, with TRBD1 as a possible D gene (6 bases). With 0 bases removed from V and 8 bases from J, the gap between germline ends came to 10 bases. Germline loops: CDR1 MNHNS, CDR2 SASEGT. The CDR3 spans 13 residues. CDR3 in amino acids: CASSEAGTIGYTF. In DNA, the CDR3 is TGTGCCAGCAGTGAAGCGGGGACAATCGGCTACACCTTC.

The chain combines TRBV21-1 with TRBJ1-1. TRBV21-1 is described as a pseudogene. The CDR3 is made up of 15 amino acids. CDR3 loop: CASSKQNQGGTEAFF. The DNA for the CDR3 is TGTGCCAGCAGCAAACAAAACCAGGGAGGCACTGAAGCTTTCTTT.

The rearrangement uses TRBV28 and TRBJ1-2; D not certain. Germline V CDR1 and CDR2: MDHEN, SYDVKM. This CDR3 has 11 residues. V lost 11 bases and J lost 5, with 12 bases in between. The CDR3 protein is CAEGGRYGYTF. CDR3 bases: TGTGCCGAGGGCGGTCGGTATGGCTACACCTTC.

The chain combines TRBV6-5 with TRBJ2-3; 7 bases align to TRBD2. J lost 0 bases, V lost 4 bases, and 1 base had no gene match. This CDR3 region has 14 residues. Germline V gives CDR1 MNHEY, CDR2 SVGAGI. CDR3 sequence reads: CASSSTSSTDTQYF. The CDR3 nucleotides are TGTGCCAGCAGTTCGACTAGCAGCACAGATACGCAGTATTTT.

This chain joins TRBV6-5 and TRBJ2-3; 16 bases map to TRBD2. The trim removed 5 bases at V and 10 bases at J, leaving 6 bases unmatched. This CDR3 is 15 amino acids long. Germline lookup yields CDR1 MNHEY and CDR2 SVGAGI. CDR3 bases: TGTGCCAGCAGTCAGGGACTAGCGGGGGGGCCGCCGCAGTATTTT. This encodes CASSQGLAGGPPQYF.

This rearrangement joins TRBV5-6 to TRBJ1-6, with D unclear. Trimming removed 4 bases at V and 1 base at J, with 15 bases between. The CDR3 runs 17 residues. Germline-derived CDR1 and CDR2 are SGHDT and YYEEEE. For the CDR3, the DNA is TGTGCCAGCAGCCCGGCGGGGAGTGGGTCCTATAATTCACCCCTCCACTTT. Amino acid sequence: CASSPAGSGSYNSPLHF.

This chain uses TRBV6-2 or TRBV6-3 with TRBJ1-6; D is possibly TRBD1 (6 bases). Germline CDR1 MNHEY, CDR2 SVGEGT. The V and J ends lost 6 bases and 10 bases respectively, with 16 bases between them. This CDR3 region has 14 residues. CDR3 sequence reads: CASSHTGTVSPLHF. CDR3 DNA: TGTGCCAGCAGCCATACAGGGACCGTCTCACCCCTCCACTTT.

The chain is built from TRBV27 and TRBJ1-2; D may be TRBD1 (5 bases). The CDR3 sequence is 15 residues long. Per the germline V gene, CDR1 is MNHEY and CDR2 is SMNVEV (reference sequence). The V end was cut by 7 bases, the J end by 0 bases, with 15 bases between. CDR3 residues: CASTPTGSANYGYTF. CDR3 DNA: TGTGCCAGCACCCCCACAGGTTCAGCTAACTATGGCTACACCTTC.

The V and J genes are TRBV11-3 and TRBJ2-1, with TRBD1 matching 8 bases. The CDR3 extends over 15 amino acids. Germline V gene data show CDR1 as SGHNT and CDR2 as YENEEA. The V and J ends lost 0 bases and 8 bases, in that order; junction bases with no gene match: 6. The CDR3 nucleotides are TGTGCCAGCAGCTTAGATTCAAGACAGGGGCATGAGCAGTTCTTC. The encoded protein is CASSLDSRQGHEQFF.

The chain recombines TRBV6-5 with TRBJ1-6, with D tentatively TRBD1 (5 bases). The V gene's germline CDR1 is MNHEY and CDR2 SVGAGI. The CDR3 loop spans 14 amino acids. Between the trimmed V and J ends, which lost 8 bases and 7 bases, there was a span of 15 bases. CDR3 in DNA: TGTGCCAGCCGGGGGGTAGGCGGGAATTCACCCCTCCACTTT. The encoded protein is CASRGVGGNSPLHF.

The CDR3 loop reads CASGGISGNTIYF. The CDR3 nucleotides read TGTGCCAGCGGGGGGATCTCTGGAAACACCATATATTTT. The chain joins TRBV12-3 or TRBV12-4 to TRBJ1-3; D is perhaps TRBD1 (5 bases). V was shortened by 8 bases and J by 0 bases, with 8 bases between the two germline ends. This CDR3 has 13 residues.

J is TRBJ1-3 and V is TRBV13; TRBD1 matches 9 bases. The germline V gene has CDR1 PRHDT and CDR2 FYEKMQ (reference sequence). This CDR3 is 14 amino acids long. V shed 5 bases and J 6 bases; nucleotides not matched to a gene: 5. The CDR3 region is CASSPRTGANTIYF. CDR3 nucleotides: TGTGCCAGCAGCCCGAGGACAGGGGCAAACACCATATATTTT. The entire variable domain, with the rest obtained from reference TRBV13 and TRBJ1-3, is as follows: AAGVIQSPRHLIKEKRETATLKCYPIPRHDTVYWYQQGPGQDPQFLISFYEKMQSDKGSIPDRFSAQQFSDYHSELNMSSLELGDSALYFCASSPRTGANTIYFGEGSWLTVV.

CDR3 protein: CASRRLDYGYTF. CDR3 DNA: TGTGCCAGCAGGCGTCTTGACTATGGCTACACCTTC. The chain employs TRBV6-5 and TRBJ1-2; D remains unclear. Germline V gives CDR1 MNHEY, CDR2 SVGAGI. V was trimmed by 6 bases and J by 3 bases, leaving 8 bases between them. The CDR3 is 12 amino acids.

This chain connects TRBV7-9 to TRBJ1-1, with TRBD1 as a possible D gene (5 bases). The length of the CDR3 is 12 residues. Trimming removed 6 bases from V and 9 bases from J, with 14 bases in between. The germline V gene has CDR1 SEHNR and CDR2 FQNEAQ (reference sequence). CDR3 DNA sequence: TGTGCCAGCAGATTCGACAGCTCACAAGCTTTCTTT. Translated: CASRFDSSQAFF.

The chain joins TRBV5-8 to TRBJ1-2; D is uncertain. With 3 bases removed from V and 8 bases from J, the gap between germline ends came to 23 bases. Germline CDR1 is SGHTS and CDR2 is YDEGEE. CDR3 length: 16 residues. This CDR3 is CASSSLGNAPGRGYTF. CDR3 coding DNA: TGTGCCAGCAGCTCTCTCGGGAACGCGCCGGGCCGAGGCTACACCTTC.